The 32 T cell receptor beta chains below come from one sample, sequenced in a study of shared clonotypes between healthy human individuals. Sequencing used immunoSEQ multiplex PCR; TCRdb keeps in-frame clones, though not all of them. The sample lists approximately 250,000 clones, 50% to 75% seen once, with over 8.5% in the top ten. The sequenced material came from memory CD4+ T cells sorted from blood. The subset is: CD45RA-negative fraction. The receptors come from a man in his thirties or forties in good health.

V and J are TRBV4-3 and TRBJ2-7; TRBD1 or TRBD2 may be the D gene (5 bases each). The ends were cut back, 6 bases at V and 3 bases at J, with 12 bases in the middle. The CDR3 sequence is 13 residues long. The germline V gene encodes CDR1 LGHNA and CDR2 YSLEER. The chain's CDR3 is CASSLGPLYEQYF. The CDR3 bases are TGCGCCAGCAGTCTGGGACCCCTCTACGAGCAGTACTTC.

This rearrangement joins TRBV5-1 to TRBJ2-1; D remains unclear. The V end lost 0 bases, the J end lost 4 bases, and 14 bases lay between the germline ends. Per germline, CDR1 SGHRS and CDR2 YFSETQ. This CDR3 contains 16 residues. The CDR3 spells CASSLEAPAPYNEQFF. DNA of the CDR3: TGCGCCAGCAGCTTGGAGGCACCAGCTCCATACAATGAGCAGTTCTTC. Full variable domain (missing parts from reference TRBV5-1 and TRBJ2-1): KAGVTQTPRYLIKTRGQQVTLSCSPISGHRSVSWYQQTPGQGLQFLFEYFSETQRNKGNFPGRFSGRQFSNSRSEMNVSTLELGDSALYLCASSLEAPAPYNEQFFGPGTRLTVL.

The chain joins TRBV30 to TRBJ2-7; D is possibly TRBD2 (5 bases). The CDR3 spans 12 residues. The V gene's germline CDR1 is GTSNPN and CDR2 SVGIG (reference sequence). Trimming took 4 bases from V and 4 from J, leaving 11 bases between them. CDR3 sequence reads: CAWMASRYEQYF. In DNA, the CDR3 is TGTGCCTGGATGGCTAGCCGGTACGAGCAGTACTTC.

V gene TRBV7-2 combines with J gene TRBJ2-1, with TRBD2 identical over 8 bases. Germline CDR1 SGHTA, CDR2 FQGNSA. The CDR3 has 16 residues. The J segment lost 1 base and the V segment lost 5 bases, leaving 7 bases of the junction unmatched. The DNA for the CDR3 is TGTGCCAGCAGCCTAACCGGGACTAGTTCCTACAATGAGCAGTTCTTC. Its translation is CASSLTGTSSYNEQFF.

This chain links TRBV18 with TRBJ2-3, with D possibly being TRBD1 (6 bases). The CDR3 is made up of 13 amino acids. CDR1 is KGHSH and CDR2 is LQKENI in the germline V gene. V was clipped by 2 bases and J by 6 bases, with 9 bases between them. The CDR3 sequence is CASSPNTGDTQYF. CDR3 in DNA: TGTGCCAGCTCACCAAATACAGGGGATACGCAGTATTTT.

The chain uses TRBV18 and TRBJ1-1; no firm D call. V lost 2 bases, J lost 2 bases, and 21 bases lay in between. From germline, CDR1 is KGHSH and CDR2 LQKENI. CDR3 size: 18 residues. The CDR3 reads CASSPGSRGGGGNTEAFF. The DNA of the CDR3 is TGTGCCAGCTCACCAGGAAGCCGGGGAGGTGGTGGAAACACTGAAGCTTTCTTT.

This sequence joins TRBV18 and TRBJ1-2; TRBD1 might be the D (6 bases). Per the germline V gene, CDR1 is KGHSH and CDR2 is LQKENI. V lost 2 bases and J 5 bases, leaving 15 bases between the germline ends. This CDR3 comprises 15 residues. CDR3 sequence (DNA): TGTGCCAGCTCACCAACGGAATACAGGGCGTATGGCTACACCTTC. Amino acid sequence: CASSPTEYRAYGYTF.

This chain uses TRBV2 with TRBJ2-1; tentatively, D is TRBD1 (6 bases). The V end was cut by 3 bases, the J end by 6 bases, with 18 bases between. There are 16 residues in the CDR3. CDR1 SNHLY and CDR2 FYNNEI come from the germline V gene. This CDR3 is CASSELAQGLGNEQFF. CDR3 in DNA: TGTGCCAGCAGTGAGTTGGCCCAGGGGCTTGGCAATGAGCAGTTCTTC.

A note on this clone: This CDR3 is also generated by other DNA sequences in the sample. CDR3 nucleotide sequence: TGTGCCAGCTCACCACGAGAGACCCAGTACTTC. It encodes CASSPRETQYF. The V and J genes are TRBV18 and TRBJ2-5, with D unresolved. The CDR3 is made up of 11 amino acids. V lost 1 base to trimming and J lost 4 bases, with 1 base between them. Germline-derived CDR1 and CDR2 are KGHSH and LQKENI.

This clone was seen a single time. CDR3 bases: TGTGCCAGCAGTCCGGGGCCGGCGGACTATGGCTACACCTTC. It is translated as CASSPGPADYGYTF. V usage is TRBV6-5 and J usage is TRBJ1-2; possible D gene TRBD1, 5 bases. V was pared by 5 bases and J by 3 bases, with 13 bases between. The CDR3 extends over 14 amino acids. CDR1 and CDR2 from the germline V gene are MNHEY and SVGAGI.

This clone was seen once. This chain joins TRBV9 and TRBJ2-3, with D perhaps matching TRBD1 or TRBD2 (5 bases each). CDR3 length: 14 residues. The V gene lost 0 bases and the J gene lost 5 bases, with 10 bases spanning the gap. Germline V gives CDR1 SGDLS, CDR2 YYNGEE. The CDR3 region has the DNA TGTGCCAGCAGCGTAGCTTCGGGGCTAGATACGCAGTATTTT. Its translation: CASSVASGLDTQYF. Filled out from reference TRBV9 and TRBJ2-3, the complete variable domain reads DSGVTQTPKHLITATGQRVTLRCSPRSGDLSVYWYQQSLDQGLQFLIQYYNGEERAKGNILERFSAQQFPDLHSELNLSSLELGDSALYFCASSVASGLDTQYFGPGTRLTVL.

The genes are TRBV11-2 and TRBJ2-7; D gene uncertain. The CDR3 length is 12 residues. Trimming cost V 2 bases and J 3 bases, with 5 bases left between them. CDR1 is SGHAT and CDR2 is FQNNGV in the germline V gene. The CDR3 nucleotides read TGTGCCAGCAGCTTAAGAAGCTACGAGCAGTACTTC. Protein sequence: CASSLRSYEQYF.

This clone was detected only a few times. The J gene is TRBJ2-1, the V gene TRBV19; 8 nucleotides agree with TRBD2. In germline, CDR1 is LNHDA, CDR2 SQIVND (reference sequence). V shed 7 bases, J shed 0 bases, and the junction held 2 bases outside the gene matches. The CDR3 covers 14 residues. The CDR3 sequence: CASTGTSSYNEQFF. DNA for the CDR3: TGTGCCAGTACAGGGACTAGCTCCTACAATGAGCAGTTCTTC.

J is TRBJ1-5 and V is TRBV18; D is uncertain. Germline V gene sequence: CDR1 KGHSH, CDR2 LQKENI. The V and J ends lost 2 bases and 2 bases respectively, with 7 bases between them. The CDR3 runs 14 residues. The CDR3 DNA sequence: TGTGCCAGCTCACCAGGGAATGGCAATCAGCCCCAGCATTTT. Translating gives CASSPGNGNQPQHF.

The V call is TRBV10-3, the J call TRBJ1-5; TRBD1 might be the D (5 bases). The germline V gene encodes CDR1 ENHRY and CDR2 SYGVKD. This CDR3 comprises 15 residues. Deletions cut 3 bases from V and 3 bases from J, with 12 bases between. The CDR3 bases are TGTGCCATCAGTGATGGGCAGGGCCTCAATCAGCCCCAGCATTTT. It is translated as CAISDGQGLNQPQHF.

The V and J genes are TRBV18 and TRBJ1-1; possible D gene TRBD1, 5 bases. Germline V gives CDR1 KGHSH, CDR2 LQKENI. This CDR3 region has 13 residues. Trimming removed 0 bases at V and 6 bases at J, with 8 bases between. The CDR3, as DNA: TGTGCCAGCTCACCACCTATGGGGGCTGAAGCTTTCTTT. Translating gives CASSPPMGAEAFF.

CDR3 amino acids: CASSLGNSLQETQYF. DNA of the CDR3: TGTGCCAGCAGCTTAGGTAACAGCCTACAAGAGACCCAGTACTTC. This chain connects TRBV7-2 to TRBJ2-5; D gene ambiguous. CDR3 size: 15 residues. The germline V gene encodes CDR1 SGHTA and CDR2 FQGNSA. V lost 1 base to trimming and J lost 2 bases, with 11 bases between them.

This chain joins TRBV7-2 and TRBJ2-7; possibly TRBD1 for D (6 bases). This CDR3 contains 14 residues. The germline V gene has CDR1 SGHTA and CDR2 FQGNSA. V was trimmed by 4 bases and J by 4 bases, leaving 14 bases between them. The chain's CDR3 is CASSSDSSRYEQYF. Here the CDR3 DNA reads TGTGCCAGCAGCTCGGACAGTAGCCGATACGAGCAGTACTTC. Based on the CDR3 plus reference TRBV7-2 and TRBJ2-7, the full variable domain is GAGVSQSPSNKVTEKGKDVELRCDPISGHTALYWYRQSLGQGLEFLIYFQGNSAPDKSGLPSDRFSAERTGGSVSTLTIQRTQQEDSAVYLCASSSDSSRYEQYFGPGTRLTVT.

This clone was found once. DNA of the CDR3: TGTGCCAGCAGCTTAGCTAGCGCTCCCTACAATGAGCAGTTCTTC. Amino acid sequence: CASSLASAPYNEQFF. The chain recombines TRBV7-2 with TRBJ2-1; a possible D gene is TRBD2 (5 bases). V lost 0 bases, J lost 2 bases, and 8 bases lay in between. CDR1 and CDR2 from the germline V gene are SGHTA and FQGNSA. The CDR3 totals 15 residues.

The chain recombines TRBV18 with TRBJ2-5; D might be TRBD2 (6 bases). The CDR3 spans 14 residues. Per germline, CDR1 KGHSH and CDR2 LQKENI. V was cut by 3 bases and J by 3 bases, with 11 bases left in between. The CDR3 here is CASSPTPGEETQYF. In DNA form, the CDR3 reads TGTGCCAGCTCACCGACTCCGGGGGAAGAGACCCAGTACTTC.

This clone was seen only a few times. The V and J genes are TRBV7-6 and TRBJ2-2, with D perhaps matching TRBD2 (6 bases). The V end lost 4 bases, the J end lost 0 bases, and 18 bases lay between the germline ends. This CDR3 is built from 18 residues. Germline CDR1 is SGHVS and CDR2 is FNYEAQ. CDR3 protein: CASSSHGAGKANTGELFF. The CDR3 DNA reads TGTGCCAGCAGCTCACATGGGGCGGGGAAAGCGAACACCGGGGAGCTGTTTTTT. The variable domain in full, completed from reference TRBV7-6 and TRBJ2-2, reads GAGVSQSPRYKVTKRGQDVALRCDPISGHVSLYWYRQALGQGPEFLTYFNYEAQQDKSGLPNDRFSAERPEGSISTLTIQRTEQRDSAMYRCASSSHGAGKANTGELFFGEGSRLTVL.

This clone was found many times. The chain has TRBV5-4 and TRBJ2-2, with 7 bases matching TRBD1. The CDR3 length is 15 residues. With 4 bases clipped from V and 3 bases from J, the junction kept 6 bases outside the gene matches. Germline assignment: CDR1 SGHNT and CDR2 YYREEE (reference sequence). The CDR3: CASSPTGDHTGELFF. CDR3 sequence (DNA): TGTGCCAGCAGCCCCACAGGGGATCACACCGGGGAGCTGTTTTTT.

This clone was picked up a small number of times. This same CDR3 is encoded by further DNA sequences in the sample. The chain carries TRBV28 and TRBJ1-3; D is unclear. Germline V gene lookup returns CDR1 MDHEN and CDR2 SYDVKM. The V end lost 4 bases, the J end lost 0 bases, and 7 bases lay between the germline ends. The length of the CDR3 is 14 residues. The CDR3 spells CASSSRNSGNTIYF. CDR3 sequence (DNA): TGTGCCAGCAGTTCCAGGAACTCTGGAAACACCATATATTTT.

The chain joins TRBV10-3 to TRBJ2-3, with D perhaps assigned TRBD1 or TRBD2 (5 bases each). The CDR3 runs 16 residues. CDR1 and CDR2 from the germline V gene are ENHRY and SYGVKD. The V end lost 4 bases, the J end lost 5 bases, and 19 bases lay between the germline ends. The CDR3 sequence is CAISVGPQGVGDTQYF. DNA for the CDR3: TGTGCCATCAGTGTGGGTCCTCAGGGAGTGGGAGATACGCAGTATTTT.

J is TRBJ2-3 and V is TRBV19; 12 bases fit TRBD2. CDR3 size: 21 residues. The junction had 20 bases not matched to a gene; V was cut back by 6 bases and J by 1 base. Germline V gene lookup returns CDR1 LNHDA and CDR2 SQIVND (reference sequence). The CDR3 nucleotides read TGTGCCAGTAGCCTCAGGGGCCTCCGGGGGACTAGCGGGTCCGGCACAGATACGCAGTATTTT. Translated, it gives CASSLRGLRGTSGSGTDTQYF.

This clone was counted a single time. The chain links TRBV5-1 to TRBJ1-4; D is ambiguous. The germline gives CDR1 SGHRS, CDR2 YFSETQ. The V end was cut by 0 bases, the J end by 1 base, with 16 bases between. The CDR3 runs to 18 residues. The CDR3 bases are TGCGCCAGCAGCTTGGGAGTGGGGAGCGTGGGAACTAATGAAAAACTGTTTTTT. Protein: CASSLGVGSVGTNEKLFF. The complete variable domain, with remaining parts taken from reference TRBV5-1 and TRBJ1-4, reads KAGVTQTPRYLIKTRGQQVTLSCSPISGHRSVSWYQQTPGQGLQFLFEYFSETQRNKGNFPGRFSGRQFSNSRSEMNVSTLELGDSALYLCASSLGVGSVGTNEKLFFGSGTQLSVL.

The table lists this clone with a count of one. The J gene is TRBJ2-2, the V gene TRBV5-1; D is perhaps TRBD1 (8 bases). Germline V gene lookup returns CDR1 SGHRS and CDR2 YFSETQ. The CDR3 consists of 20 residues. V lost 6 bases to trimming and J lost 3 bases, with 30 bases between them. Written as DNA, the CDR3 is TGCGCCAGCAAGCTTTACGGACAGGGAATAGCGGGCAAGGACACCGGGGAGCTGTTTTTT. This codes for CASKLYGQGIAGKDTGELFF.

Concerning this clone: Other DNA sequences in the sample encode the same CDR3. The chain joins TRBV7-2 to TRBJ2-5; 8 bases align to TRBD1. The CDR3 runs to 15 residues. The germline gives CDR1 SGHTA, CDR2 FQGNSA. The V and J ends lost 5 bases and 4 bases, in that order; junction bases with no gene match: 9. CDR3 in DNA: TGTGCCAGCAGCCCCCGCGCAGGGGGCCCAGAGACCCAGTACTTC. It translates to CASSPRAGGPETQYF.

V usage is TRBV5-1 and J usage is TRBJ2-5; no reliable D call. CDR1 SGHRS and CDR2 YFSETQ come from the germline V gene. The CDR3 has 12 amino acids. The germline V and J ends were trimmed by 1 base and 7 bases, with 8 bases remaining between them. The CDR3 region is CASSLSVGTQYF. In DNA form, the CDR3 reads TGCGCCAGCAGCTTGTCAGTCGGGACCCAGTACTTC.

This rearrangement joins TRBV11-1 to TRBJ2-3, with D perhaps being TRBD1 or TRBD2 (5 bases each). The CDR3 is 19 residues long. Germline loops: CDR1 SGHAT, CDR2 FQDESV (reference sequence). Trimming pared 5 bases from V and 0 bases from J, leaving 24 bases between. Here the CDR3 DNA reads TGTGCCAGCAGCCGGACTCAGGGCAACCTCCGCTTAAGCACAGATACGCAGTATTTT. It encodes CASSRTQGNLRLSTDTQYF.

This chain joins TRBV9 and TRBJ1-3; no clear D. V was trimmed by 0 bases and J by 0 bases, leaving 7 bases between them. The CDR3 consists of 15 residues. Germline V gene data show CDR1 as SGDLS and CDR2 as YYNGEE. CDR3 protein: CASSVETYSGNTIYF. The CDR3 DNA reads as TGTGCCAGCAGCGTAGAGACCTACTCTGGAAACACCATATATTTT.

The chain employs TRBV7-2 and TRBJ2-3; no reliable D call. There are 16 residues in the CDR3. Germline values: CDR1 SGHTA, CDR2 FQGNSA. V was clipped by 5 bases and J by 4 bases, with 19 bases between them. CDR3 in amino acids: CASSTQTSLSADTQYF. The CDR3 nucleotides read TGTGCCAGCAGCACCCAGACAAGCTTGTCCGCAGATACGCAGTATTTT.